The 14 T cell receptor beta chains given below trace back to one sample, sequenced in a study of early T cells in non-severe SARS-CoV-2 infection. TCRdb fed the 5' RACE reads into MiXCR, producing one record per CDR3 protein. The table shows 20,000 to 25,000 distinct CDR3 sequences, with approximately 5.7% occurring only once. Sequenced here: whole blood, sampled at baseline. The source is an adult who was a healthcare worker with PCR-confirmed SARS-CoV-2 infection or an uninfected control (not recorded which).

The chain links TRBV10-3 to TRBJ1-1, with 8 bases fitting TRBD1. This CDR3 has 14 amino acids. From germline, CDR1 is ENHRY and CDR2 SYGVKD. The V and J ends lost 6 bases and 4 bases, in that order; junction bases with no gene match: 7. Here the CDR3 DNA reads TGTGCCATCAGATTTCAGGGGGCAAGCACTGAAGCTTTCTTT. This translates into CAIRFQGASTEAFF.

V is TRBV2 and J is TRBJ2-7; D uncertain. CDR3 length: 12 residues. Trimming took 4 bases from V and 6 from J, leaving 10 bases between them. Looked up from germline, CDR1 is SNHLY and CDR2 is FYNNEI. Written as DNA, the CDR3 is TGTGCCAGCAGTGCGTTGGCAGCCGAGCAGTACTTC. Translating gives CASSALAAEQYF.

At least ten counts were recorded for this clonotype. The rearrangement links TRBV20-1 to TRBJ1-2; 7 positions agree with TRBD1. V was pared by 6 bases and J by 4 bases, with 8 bases of the junction left unmatched. Germline V gives CDR1 DFQATT, CDR2 SNEGSKA (reference sequence). This CDR3 contains 13 residues. CDR3 loop: CSAIAGGGYGYTF. The CDR3 DNA sequence: TGCAGTGCGATAGCAGGGGGAGGCTATGGCTACACCTTC.

This clonotype has a handful of counts. The chain carries TRBV19 and TRBJ2-7; D ambiguous. The CDR3 loop spans 11 amino acids. CDR1 is LNHDA, CDR2 SQIVND, per germline (reference sequence). V lost 10 bases and J 3 bases, leaving 10 bases between the germline ends. CDR3 bases: TGTGCCACTGACAAAGGCTACGAGCAGTACTTC. As protein: CATDKGYEQYF.

V gene TRBV7-2 combines with J gene TRBJ1-1; D gene uncertain. This CDR3 contains 12 residues. Germline lookup yields CDR1 SGHTA and CDR2 FQGNSA. Trimming stripped 5 bases from V and 3 bases from J, with 7 bases between. Here the CDR3 DNA reads TGTGCCAGCAGCGCCTGGGACACTGAAGCTTTCTTT. Amino acid sequence: CASSAWDTEAFF.

This clonotype came up many times. This rearrangement joins TRBV29-1 to TRBJ2-3, with 9 positions matching TRBD1. This CDR3 has 13 amino acids. The V gene end was trimmed by 6 bases and the J gene end by 2 bases; junction bases not matched to a gene: 3. In germline, CDR1 is SQVTM, CDR2 ANQGSEA. The CDR3 is CSVTGGITDTQYF. CDR3 bases: TGCAGCGTGACAGGGGGAATCACAGATACGCAGTATTTT.

This clonotype appeared many times. The V call is TRBV5-1, the J call TRBJ2-5; TRBD2 matches 10 bases. CDR1 is SGHRS and CDR2 is YFSETQ in the germline V gene. There are 17 residues in the CDR3. The ends lost 3 bases at V and 4 bases at J; junction bases unmatched: 12. The CDR3: CASSSPASGGAGETQYF. The CDR3 DNA sequence: TGCGCCAGCAGCTCGCCAGCAAGCGGGGGGGCTGGAGAGACCCAGTACTTC.

In this sample, this clonotype turned up a few times. The chain is built from TRBV6-2 or TRBV6-3 and TRBJ2-3; TRBD2 might be the D (5 bases). The CDR3 is 12 amino acids. Trimming stripped 6 bases from V and 6 bases from J, with 10 bases between. Germline V CDR1 and CDR2: MNHEY, SVGEGT. Written as DNA, the CDR3 is TGTGCCAGCAGACGCGGGCAGGATACGCAGTATTTT. Translated, it gives CASRRGQDTQYF.

In its sample, this clonotype was seen many times. The genes are TRBV7-2 and TRBJ2-3; D is undetermined. Germline V lookup: CDR1 SGHTA, CDR2 FQGNSA. CDR3 length equals 12 residues. V lost 4 bases and J lost 6, with 8 bases in between. CDR3 nucleotides: TGTGCCAGCAGCTGGTCAATGGATACGCAGTATTTT. Its protein product is CASSWSMDTQYF.

The rearrangement links TRBV9 to TRBJ2-7; D is undetermined. The germline V gene has CDR1 SGDLS and CDR2 YYNGEE. The V gene lost 3 bases and the J gene lost 5 bases, with 12 bases spanning the gap. The CDR3 has 13 residues. CDR3 DNA sequence: TGTGCCAGCAGCGCGCTAGGGCGGAACGAGCAGTACTTC. Translation gives CASSALGRNEQYF.

In this sample, this clonotype is medium-sized (0.01 to 0.1%). The J gene is TRBJ1-1, the V gene TRBV29-1; tentative D call: TRBD1 (6 bases). Trimming cost V 1 base and J 4 bases, with 13 bases left between them. The CDR3 is 14 amino acids. Per germline, CDR1 SQVTM and CDR2 ANQGSEA. Here the CDR3 reads CSVEVGGRGTEAFF. As DNA, the CDR3 is TGCAGCGTTGAAGTAGGGGGGCGGGGCACTGAAGCTTTCTTT.

This clonotype is termed medium-sized (0.01 to 0.1%). The V gene is TRBV6-1, the J gene TRBJ1-6; D call uncertain. The CDR3 is 15 amino acids. Trimming stripped 0 bases from V and 10 bases from J, with 13 bases between. CDR1 MNHNS and CDR2 SASEGT come from the germline V gene. The CDR3 DNA reads as TGTGCCAGCAGTGAAGCGGCCAGTGTGGTGTCACCCCTCCACTTT. As protein: CASSEAASVVSPLHF.

This chain uses TRBV7-8 with TRBJ1-5; D gene unclear. The germline V and J ends were trimmed by 5 bases and 2 bases, with 13 bases remaining between them. CDR1 and CDR2 (germline): SGHVS, FQNEAQ. CDR3 length equals 15 residues. The CDR3 sequence is CASSPEPRGNQPQHF. The CDR3 DNA reads TGTGCCAGCAGCCCTGAGCCACGGGGCAATCAGCCCCAGCATTTT. The full variable domain, completed using reference TRBV7-8 and TRBJ1-5, is GAGVSQSPRYKVAKRGQDVALRCDPISGHVSLFWYQQALGQGPEFLTYFQNEAQLDKSGLPSDRFFAERPEGSVSTLKIQRTQQEDSAVYLCASSPEPRGNQPQHFGDGTRLSIL.

This clonotype was picked up a small number of times. This chain links TRBV6-5 with TRBJ1-1; D call uncertain. This CDR3 spans 14 amino acids. Germline V gene lookup returns CDR1 MNHEY and CDR2 SVGAGI. Trimming left V 6 bases short and J 1 base short, with 12 bases between. CDR3 protein: CASRKLVQNTEAFF. The CDR3 coding sequence is TGTGCCAGCAGAAAACTCGTACAGAACACTGAAGCTTTCTTT.